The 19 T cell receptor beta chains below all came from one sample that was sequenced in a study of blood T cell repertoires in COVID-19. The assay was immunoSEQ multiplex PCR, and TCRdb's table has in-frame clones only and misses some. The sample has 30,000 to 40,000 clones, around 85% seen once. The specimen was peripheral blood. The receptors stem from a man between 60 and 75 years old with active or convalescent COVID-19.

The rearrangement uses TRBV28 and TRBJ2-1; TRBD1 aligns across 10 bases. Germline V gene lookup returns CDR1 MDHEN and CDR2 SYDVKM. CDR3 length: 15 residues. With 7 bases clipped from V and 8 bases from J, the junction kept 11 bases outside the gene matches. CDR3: CASTFPGTGVDEQFF. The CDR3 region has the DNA TGTGCCAGCACCTTCCCGGGGACAGGGGTTGATGAGCAGTTCTTC.

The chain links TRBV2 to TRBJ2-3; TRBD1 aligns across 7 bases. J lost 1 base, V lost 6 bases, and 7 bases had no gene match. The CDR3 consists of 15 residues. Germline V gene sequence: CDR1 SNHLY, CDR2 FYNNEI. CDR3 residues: CASRGYRGRTDTQYF. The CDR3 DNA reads TGTGCCAGCAGGGGATACAGGGGCCGCACAGATACGCAGTATTTT.

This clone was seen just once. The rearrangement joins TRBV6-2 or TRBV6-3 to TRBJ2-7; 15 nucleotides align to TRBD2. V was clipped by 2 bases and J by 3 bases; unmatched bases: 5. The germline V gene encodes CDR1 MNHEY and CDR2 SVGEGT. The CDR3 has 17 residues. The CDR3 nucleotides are TGTGCCAGCAGTTACGGACTAGCGGGAGGGGCAATCTACGAGCAGTACGTC. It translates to CASSYGLAGGAIYEQYV.

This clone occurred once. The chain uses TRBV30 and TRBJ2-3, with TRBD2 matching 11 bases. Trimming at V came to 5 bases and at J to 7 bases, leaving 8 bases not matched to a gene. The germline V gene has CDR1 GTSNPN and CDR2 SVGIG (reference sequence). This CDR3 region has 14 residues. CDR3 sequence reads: CAWGRLAGRNTQYF. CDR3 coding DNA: TGTGCCTGGGGACGACTAGCGGGGCGGAATACGCAGTATTTT.

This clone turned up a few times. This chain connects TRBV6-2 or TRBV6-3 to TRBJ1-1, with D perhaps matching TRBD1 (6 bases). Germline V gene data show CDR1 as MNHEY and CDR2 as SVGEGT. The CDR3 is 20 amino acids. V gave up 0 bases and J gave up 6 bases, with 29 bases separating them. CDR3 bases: TGTGCCAGCAGTTACTCGACGTTTACAGGGTGGAGGTCGTCCGCTCCTGAAGCTTTCTTT. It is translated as CASSYSTFTGWRSSAPEAFF.

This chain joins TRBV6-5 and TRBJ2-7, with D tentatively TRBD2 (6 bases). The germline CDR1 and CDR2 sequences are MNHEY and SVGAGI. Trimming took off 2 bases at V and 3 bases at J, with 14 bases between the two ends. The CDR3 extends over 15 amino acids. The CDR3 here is CASSYLLPAGYEQYV. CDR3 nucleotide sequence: TGTGCCAGCAGTTACCTCCTCCCAGCGGGCTACGAGCAGTACGTC.

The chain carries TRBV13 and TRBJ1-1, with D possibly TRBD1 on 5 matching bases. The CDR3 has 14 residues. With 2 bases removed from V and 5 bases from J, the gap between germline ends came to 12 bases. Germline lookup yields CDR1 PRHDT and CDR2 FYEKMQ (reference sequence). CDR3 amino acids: CASSLQGGVTEAFF. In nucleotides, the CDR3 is TGTGCCAGCAGCTTACAGGGTGGAGTGACTGAAGCTTTCTTT.

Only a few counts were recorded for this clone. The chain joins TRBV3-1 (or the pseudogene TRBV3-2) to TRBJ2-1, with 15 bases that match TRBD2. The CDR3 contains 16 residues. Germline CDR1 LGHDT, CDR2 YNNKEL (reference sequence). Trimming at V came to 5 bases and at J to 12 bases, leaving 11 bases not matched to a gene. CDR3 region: CASSAGGLAGGLGQFF. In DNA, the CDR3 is TGTGCCAGCAGCGCAGGGGGACTAGCGGGAGGCCTCGGGCAGTTCTTC.

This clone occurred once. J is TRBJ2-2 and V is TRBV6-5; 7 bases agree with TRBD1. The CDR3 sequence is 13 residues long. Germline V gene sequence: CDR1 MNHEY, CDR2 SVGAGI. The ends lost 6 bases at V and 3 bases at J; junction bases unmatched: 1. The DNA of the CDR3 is TGTGCCAGCAGGGGACAGTACACCGGGGAGCTGTTTTTT. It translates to CASRGQYTGELFF.

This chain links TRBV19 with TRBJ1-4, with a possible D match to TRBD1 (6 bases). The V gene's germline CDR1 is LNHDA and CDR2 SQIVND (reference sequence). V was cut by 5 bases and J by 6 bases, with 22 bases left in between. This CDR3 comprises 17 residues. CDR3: CASSFRQLGAVDEKLFF. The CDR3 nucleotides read TGTGCCAGTAGTTTCCGTCAGTTGGGGGCGGTGGATGAAAAACTGTTTTTT. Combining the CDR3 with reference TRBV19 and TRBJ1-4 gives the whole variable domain DGGITQSPKYLFRKEGQNVTLSCEQNLNHDAMYWYRQDPGQGLRLIYYSQIVNDFQKGDIAEGYSVSREKKESFPLTVTSAQKNPTAFYLCASSFRQLGAVDEKLFFGSGTQLSVL.

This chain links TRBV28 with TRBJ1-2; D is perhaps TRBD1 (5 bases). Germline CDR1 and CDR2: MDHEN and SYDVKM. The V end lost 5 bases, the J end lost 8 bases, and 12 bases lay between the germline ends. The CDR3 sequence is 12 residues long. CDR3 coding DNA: TGTGCCAGCAGTCTCCAGGGCTGGGGCTACACCTTC. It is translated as CASSLQGWGYTF.

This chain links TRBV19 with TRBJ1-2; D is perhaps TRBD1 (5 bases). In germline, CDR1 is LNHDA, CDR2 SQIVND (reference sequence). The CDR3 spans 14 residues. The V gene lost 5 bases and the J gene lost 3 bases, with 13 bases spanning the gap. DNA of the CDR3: TGTGCCAGTAGTCCCCGACAGACCCACTATGGCTACACCTTC. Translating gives CASSPRQTHYGYTF.

The CDR3 bases are TGCGCCAGCAGCATAGCGGGGGGGCCGGTGGAGCTGTTTTTT. Residues: CASSIAGGPVELFF. V and J are TRBV5-1 and TRBJ2-2; 11 nucleotides line up with TRBD2. Trimming cost V 4 bases and J 10 bases; bases outside gene matches: 6. The germline V gene has CDR1 SGHRS and CDR2 YFSETQ. This CDR3 region has 14 residues.

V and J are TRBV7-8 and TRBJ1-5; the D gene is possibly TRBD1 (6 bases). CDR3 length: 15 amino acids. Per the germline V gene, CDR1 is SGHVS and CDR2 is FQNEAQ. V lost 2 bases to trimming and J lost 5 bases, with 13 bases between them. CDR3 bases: TGTGCCAGCAGCTTAAGGGTAGGGGGTCATCAGCCCCAGCATTTT. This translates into CASSLRVGGHQPQHF.

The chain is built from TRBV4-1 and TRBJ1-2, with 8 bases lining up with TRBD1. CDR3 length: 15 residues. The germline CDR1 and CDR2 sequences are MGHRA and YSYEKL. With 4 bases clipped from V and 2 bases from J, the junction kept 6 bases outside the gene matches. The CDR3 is CASSPRTGSNYGYTF. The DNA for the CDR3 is TGCGCCAGCAGCCCCCGGACAGGGTCCAACTATGGCTACACCTTC.

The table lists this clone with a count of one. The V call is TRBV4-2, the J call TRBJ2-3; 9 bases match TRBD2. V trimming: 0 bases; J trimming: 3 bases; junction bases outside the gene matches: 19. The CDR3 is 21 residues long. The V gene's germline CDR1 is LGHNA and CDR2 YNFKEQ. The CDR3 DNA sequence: TGTGCCAGCAGCCAAGATACCCAACTGGCGGGGGGGAACCTTCGTACAGATACGCAGTATTTT. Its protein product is CASSQDTQLAGGNLRTDTQYF.

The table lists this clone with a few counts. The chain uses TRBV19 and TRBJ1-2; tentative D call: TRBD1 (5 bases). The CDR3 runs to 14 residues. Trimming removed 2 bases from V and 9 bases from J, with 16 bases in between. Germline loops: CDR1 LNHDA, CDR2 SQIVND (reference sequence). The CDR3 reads CASSIYSGMNRYTF. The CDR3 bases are TGTGCCAGTAGTATATATTCAGGGATGAATCGCTACACCTTC. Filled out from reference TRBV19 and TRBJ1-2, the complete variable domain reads DGGITQSPKYLFRKEGQNVTLSCEQNLNHDAMYWYRQDPGQGLRLIYYSQIVNDFQKGDIAEGYSVSREKKESFPLTVTSAQKNPTAFYLCASSIYSGMNRYTFGSGTRLTVV.

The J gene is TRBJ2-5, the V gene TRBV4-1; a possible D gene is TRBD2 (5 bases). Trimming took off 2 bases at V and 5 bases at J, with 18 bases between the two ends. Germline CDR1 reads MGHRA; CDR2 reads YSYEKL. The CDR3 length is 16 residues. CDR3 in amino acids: CASSQNAGAVRETQYF. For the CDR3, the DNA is TGCGCCAGCAGCCAAAATGCTGGAGCGGTGCGGGAGACCCAGTACTTC.

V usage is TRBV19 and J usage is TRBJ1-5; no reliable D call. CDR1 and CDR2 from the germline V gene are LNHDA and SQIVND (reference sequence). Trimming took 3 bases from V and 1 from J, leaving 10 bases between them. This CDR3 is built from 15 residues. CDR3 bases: TGTGCCAGTAGTATCAGAGGGAAAAGCAATCAGCCCCAGCATTTT. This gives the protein CASSIRGKSNQPQHF.